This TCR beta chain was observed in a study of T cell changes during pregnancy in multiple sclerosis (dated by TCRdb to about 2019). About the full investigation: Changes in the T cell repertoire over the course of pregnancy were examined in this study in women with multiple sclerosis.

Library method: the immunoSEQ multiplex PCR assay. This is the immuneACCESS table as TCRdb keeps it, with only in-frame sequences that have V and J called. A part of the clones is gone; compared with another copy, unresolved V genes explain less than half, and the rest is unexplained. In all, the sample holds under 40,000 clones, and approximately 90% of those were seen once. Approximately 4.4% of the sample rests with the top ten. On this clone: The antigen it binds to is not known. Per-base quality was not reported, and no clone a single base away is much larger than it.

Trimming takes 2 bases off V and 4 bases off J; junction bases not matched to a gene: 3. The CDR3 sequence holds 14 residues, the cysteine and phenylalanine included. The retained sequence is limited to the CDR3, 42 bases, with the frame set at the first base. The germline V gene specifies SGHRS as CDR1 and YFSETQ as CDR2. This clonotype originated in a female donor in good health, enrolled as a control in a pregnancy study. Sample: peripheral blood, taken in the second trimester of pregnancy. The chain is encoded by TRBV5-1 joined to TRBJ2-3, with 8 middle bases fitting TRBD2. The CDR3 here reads CASSLGAGADTQYF. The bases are TGCGCCAGCAGCTTAGGAGCGGGAGCAGATACGCAGTATTTT.